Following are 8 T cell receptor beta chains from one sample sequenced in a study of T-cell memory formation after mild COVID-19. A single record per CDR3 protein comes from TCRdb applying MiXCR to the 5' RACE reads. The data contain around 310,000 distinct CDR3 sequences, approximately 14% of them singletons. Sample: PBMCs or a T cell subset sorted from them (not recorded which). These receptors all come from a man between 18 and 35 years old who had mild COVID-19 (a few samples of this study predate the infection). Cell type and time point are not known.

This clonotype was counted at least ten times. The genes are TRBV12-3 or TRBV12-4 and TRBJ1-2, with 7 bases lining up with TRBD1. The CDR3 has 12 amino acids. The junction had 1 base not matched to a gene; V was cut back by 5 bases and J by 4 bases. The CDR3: CASSNRGYGYTF. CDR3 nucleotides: TGTGCCAGCAGTAACAGGGGCTATGGCTACACCTTC.

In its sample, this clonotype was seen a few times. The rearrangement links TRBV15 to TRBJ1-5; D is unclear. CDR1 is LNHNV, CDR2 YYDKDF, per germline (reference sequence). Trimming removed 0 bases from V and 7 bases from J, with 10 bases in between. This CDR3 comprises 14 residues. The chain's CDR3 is CATSRDRIPQPQHF. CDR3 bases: TGTGCCACCAGCAGAGATAGGATCCCCCAGCCCCAGCATTTT.

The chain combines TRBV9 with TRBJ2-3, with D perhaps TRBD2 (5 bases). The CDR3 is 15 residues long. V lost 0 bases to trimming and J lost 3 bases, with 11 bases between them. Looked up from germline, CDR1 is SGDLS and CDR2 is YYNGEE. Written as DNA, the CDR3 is TGTGCCAGCAGCGTAGCGAGCGGCGAAACAGATACGCAGTATTTT. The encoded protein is CASSVASGETDTQYF.

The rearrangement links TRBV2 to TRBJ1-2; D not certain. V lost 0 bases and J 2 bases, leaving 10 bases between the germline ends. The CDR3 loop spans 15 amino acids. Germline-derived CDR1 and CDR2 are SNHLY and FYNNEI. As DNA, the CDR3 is TGTGCCAGCAGTGAAGCCGGGCGCGGGAACTATGGCTACACCTTC. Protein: CASSEAGRGNYGYTF.

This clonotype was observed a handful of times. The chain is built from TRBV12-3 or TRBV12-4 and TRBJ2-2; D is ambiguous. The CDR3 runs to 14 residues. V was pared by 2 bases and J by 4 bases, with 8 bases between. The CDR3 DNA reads TGTGCCAGCAGTTTATCCGTTCTCACCGGGGAGCTGTTTTTT. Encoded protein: CASSLSVLTGELFF.

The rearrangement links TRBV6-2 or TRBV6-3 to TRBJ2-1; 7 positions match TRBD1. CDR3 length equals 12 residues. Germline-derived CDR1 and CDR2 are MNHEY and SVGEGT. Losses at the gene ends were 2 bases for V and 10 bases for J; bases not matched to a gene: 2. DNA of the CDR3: TGTGCCAGCAGTTACAGGGGGCCCGAGCAGTTCTTC. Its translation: CASSYRGPEQFF.

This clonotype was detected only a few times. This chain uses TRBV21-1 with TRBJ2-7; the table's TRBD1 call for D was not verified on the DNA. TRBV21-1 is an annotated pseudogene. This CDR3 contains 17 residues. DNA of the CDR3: TGTGCCAGCAGCAAAGCCACCTGGGGCGTACCCCGCTACGAGCAGTACGTC. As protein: CASSKATWGVPRYEQYV.

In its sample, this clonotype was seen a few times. CDR3 region: CASSRSLAGNTIYF. The CDR3 DNA reads TGCGCCAGCAGCCGATCATTGGCTGGAAACACCATATATTTT. The V gene is TRBV4-1, the J gene TRBJ1-3; D gene uncertain. The CDR3 has 14 residues. V was shortened by 4 bases and J by 2 bases, with 9 bases between the two germline ends. In germline, CDR1 is MGHRA, CDR2 YSYEKL.